The clone carrying this T cell receptor beta chain was found many times. The CDR3 length is 15 residues. The V end lost 3 bases, the J end lost 5 bases, and 16 bases lay between the germline ends. Germline assignment: CDR1 LNHDA and CDR2 SQIVND (reference sequence). Noted time point: after trial treatment. Treatment indicated: LDRT plus nivolumab, ipilimumab, low-dose cyclophosphamide and aspirin (RACIN trial). The TCRs were subjected to amplification over approximately 20 PCR cycles employing a constant-region primer in conjunction with a V-primer adapter. TCRdb called the reads again in MiXCR, with one record for every CDR3 protein. Altogether roughly 52,000 distinct CDR3 sequences are present, around 34% being singletons, with the ten largest covering under 8.5%. The data originate from a study of low-dose radiotherapy and immunotherapy resistance in tumors.

Specimen: PBMCs, collected after low-dose radiotherapy plus immunotherapy. The clonotype comes from a male donor with rectosigmoid adenocarcinoma. The chain recombines TRBV19 with TRBJ2-5; D ambiguous. The chain's CDR3 is CASSIDTSEMETQYF. The CDR3 DNA follows: TGTGCCAGTAGTATTGATACTTCGGAGATGGAGACCCAGTACTTC.